One sample yielded the 21 T cell receptor beta chains listed below, sequenced in a study of blood T cell repertoires in COVID-19. Clones were sequenced by immunoSEQ multiplex PCR, and TCRdb holds only the in-frame ones, with some missing. The sample has around 150,000 clones, 76% seen once. The source material was peripheral blood. Every receptor here comes from a woman at least 80 years old with active or convalescent COVID-19.

This clone was detected only a few times. The V and J genes are TRBV6-1 and TRBJ1-2; TRBD1 aligns across 9 bases. CDR3 size: 15 residues. CDR1 and CDR2 from the germline V gene are MNHNS and SASEGT. V shed 2 bases, J shed 8 bases, and the junction held 9 bases outside the gene matches. CDR3 amino acids: CASSELEQGAGGYTF. CDR3 bases: TGTGCCAGCAGTGAACTTGAACAGGGGGCCGGCGGCTACACCTTC.

The chain uses TRBV12-3 or TRBV12-4 and TRBJ2-5; TRBD2 is a possible D gene (6 bases). CDR3 length equals 13 residues. V was shortened by 4 bases and J by 5 bases, with 11 bases between the two germline ends. The CDR3 region is CASSSRGGETQYF. The CDR3 nucleotides read TGTGCCAGCAGTTCCCGTGGGGGGGAGACCCAGTACTTC.

The chain recombines TRBV6-5 with TRBJ2-5; 8 bases match TRBD1. Trimming at V came to 10 bases and at J to 2 bases, leaving 9 bases not matched to a gene. CDR3 size: 14 residues. Looked up from germline, CDR1 is MNHEY and CDR2 is SVGAGI. CDR3 nucleotide sequence: TGTGCCACCACTTTCGGGACAGGACAAGAGACCCAGTACTTC. Encoded protein: CATTFGTGQETQYF.

This clone occurred once. J is TRBJ2-7 and V is TRBV19, with 9 bases that match TRBD2. Germline V CDR1 and CDR2: LNHDA, SQIVND (reference sequence). The CDR3 is made up of 14 amino acids. V lost 0 bases to trimming and J lost 3 bases; unmatched junction nucleotides: 0. CDR3 loop: CASSIEAGGYEQYF. Here the CDR3 DNA reads TGTGCCAGTAGTATAGAAGCGGGGGGCTACGAGCAGTACTTC.

The chain joins TRBV19 to TRBJ2-4, with 8 positions matching TRBD1. The trim removed 5 bases at V and 1 base at J, leaving 13 bases unmatched. Germline loops: CDR1 LNHDA, CDR2 SQIVND (reference sequence). This CDR3 has 18 residues. This CDR3 is CASSFNTGGKGAKNIQYF. Here the CDR3 DNA reads TGTGCCAGTAGTTTTAATACAGGGGGTAAGGGGGCCAAAAACATTCAGTACTTC. Looking up the rest from reference TRBV19 and TRBJ2-4 gives the full variable domain: DGGITQSPKYLFRKEGQNVTLSCEQNLNHDAMYWYRQDPGQGLRLIYYSQIVNDFQKGDIAEGYSVSREKKESFPLTVTSAQKNPTAFYLCASSFNTGGKGAKNIQYFGAGTRLSVL.

The J gene is TRBJ1-3, the V gene TRBV7-2, with D unresolved. The CDR3 totals 13 residues. V dropped 3 bases and J dropped 7 bases, with 10 bases sitting between them. Germline CDR1 SGHTA, CDR2 FQGNSA. CDR3 in DNA: TGTGCCAGCAGCTTCTTTAGGGAGAACACCATATATTTT. Translating gives CASSFFRENTIYF.

This clone was counted only a few times. The chain uses TRBV6-5 and TRBJ2-1; 8 bases map to TRBD1. Per the germline V gene, CDR1 is MNHEY and CDR2 is SVGAGI. This CDR3 region has 14 residues. With V trimmed by 6 bases and J by 7 bases, 8 bases remained unmatched. The CDR3, as DNA: TGTGCCAGCAGCAGCCTCCAGGGGGCAAATGAGCAGTTCTTC. Encoded protein: CASSSLQGANEQFF.

This clone was recorded a few times. The rearrangement uses TRBV20-1 and TRBJ1-2, with D perhaps matching TRBD1 (6 bases). The CDR3 length is 15 residues. Trimming stripped 3 bases from V and 4 bases from J, with 18 bases between. The germline V gene encodes CDR1 DFQATT and CDR2 SNEGSKA (reference sequence). The CDR3: CSASPPRGGAYGYTF. In DNA, the CDR3 is TGCAGTGCTAGTCCTCCCCGAGGGGGAGCCTATGGCTACACCTTC.

This clone has only one observation. This sequence joins TRBV6-4 and TRBJ1-2; D is ambiguous. The germline V and J ends were trimmed by 3 bases and 8 bases, with 7 bases remaining between them. Looked up from germline, CDR1 is MRHNA and CDR2 is SNTAGT. The CDR3 contains 11 residues. The CDR3 sequence is CASSEGGGYTF. CDR3 DNA: TGTGCCAGCAGTGAGGGAGGAGGCTACACCTTC.

This sequence joins TRBV29-1 and TRBJ1-1; no reliable D call. V lost 4 bases and J lost 8, with 20 bases in between. This CDR3 has 14 residues. Germline V gene lookup returns CDR1 SQVTM and CDR2 ANQGSEA. The CDR3, as DNA: TGCAGCGTTGCGCACGCTACTTGGGGAGCCGAAGCTTTCTTT. Its protein is CSVAHATWGAEAFF.

V gene TRBV10-3 combines with J gene TRBJ2-2; D call uncertain. The ends were cut back, 6 bases at V and 6 bases at J, with 5 bases in the middle. This CDR3 contains 11 residues. Per the germline V gene, CDR1 is ENHRY and CDR2 is SYGVKD. CDR3 residues: CAIRGSGELFF. The DNA of the CDR3 is TGTGCCATCAGGGGCTCCGGGGAGCTGTTTTTT.

This clone was observed a few times. In nucleotides, the CDR3 is TGTGCCAGCAGCCCCTCAGGGTTCTATGGCTACACCTTC. Its translation is CASSPSGFYGYTF. V is TRBV6-4 and J is TRBJ1-2; TRBD1 is a possible D gene (5 bases). Germline values: CDR1 MRHNA, CDR2 SNTAGT. V was trimmed by 6 bases and J by 4 bases, leaving 12 bases between them. The CDR3 spans 13 residues.

The V and J genes are TRBV7-9 and TRBJ1-2, with no clear D. Trimming took off 5 bases at V and 8 bases at J, with 15 bases between the two ends. The CDR3 is 13 amino acids. Germline CDR1 is SEHNR and CDR2 is FQNEAQ (reference sequence). DNA for the CDR3: TGTGCCAGCAGCCCCGGGGTTGGCGTCGGCTACACCTTC. Translated: CASSPGVGVGYTF.

This clone was detected once. The chain couples TRBV16 to TRBJ2-2; TRBD1 is a possible D gene (6 bases). The CDR3 consists of 15 residues. V lost 0 bases, J lost 3 bases, and 8 bases lay in between. Germline V lookup: CDR1 KGHSY, CDR2 FQNENV. The CDR3 bases are TGTGCCAGCAGCCAATCGACAGGCCACACCGGGGAGCTGTTTTTT. Amino acids: CASSQSTGHTGELFF.

The rearrangement joins TRBV18 to TRBJ2-1; 9 bases are a match to TRBD1. Germline V lookup: CDR1 KGHSH, CDR2 LQKENI. V was pared by 3 bases and J by 8 bases, with 8 bases of the junction left unmatched. The CDR3 runs 15 residues. CDR3 nucleotide sequence: TGTGCCAGCTCACCGGGACAGGGAAGGTGGGATGAGCAGTTCTTC. Its translation: CASSPGQGRWDEQFF.

V gene TRBV7-8 combines with J gene TRBJ1-1; no reliable D call. Trimming cost V 5 bases and J 2 bases, with 30 bases left between them. The germline CDR1 and CDR2 sequences are SGHVS and FQNEAQ. This CDR3 spans 20 amino acids. The CDR3, as DNA: TGTGCCAGCAGCCCTGTGACGGGAGCATCATACGAAGGTCAAAACACTGAAGCTTTCTTT. Encoded protein: CASSPVTGASYEGQNTEAFF.

The chain links TRBV10-3 to TRBJ2-1; D possibly corresponds to TRBD1 (6 bases). Trimming took off 6 bases at V and 5 bases at J, with 11 bases between the two ends. There are 13 residues in the CDR3. Germline V CDR1 and CDR2: ENHRY, SYGVKD. CDR3 amino acids: CAIRQRTDNEQFF. The DNA of the CDR3 is TGTGCCATCAGACAACGGACAGACAATGAGCAGTTCTTC.

The table lists this clone with a count of one. For the CDR3, the DNA is TGCGCCAGCAGCTTGCAGGGTCCCTCTGGAAACACCATATATTTT. It translates to CASSLQGPSGNTIYF. The V gene is TRBV5-1, the J gene TRBJ1-3, with D tentatively TRBD1 (5 bases). Trimming removed 1 base at V and 0 bases at J, with 8 bases between. Germline CDR1 is SGHRS and CDR2 is YFSETQ. The CDR3 is 15 amino acids.

This clone was counted a single time. The rearrangement joins TRBV5-1 to TRBJ1-1, with D possibly matching TRBD1 (5 bases). V was cut by 4 bases and J by 7 bases, with 20 bases left in between. CDR1 is SGHRS, CDR2 YFSETQ, per germline. The CDR3 contains 15 residues. CDR3 protein: CASSQRPGTYIEAFF. In nucleotides, the CDR3 is TGCGCCAGCAGCCAGCGGCCAGGGACTTATATTGAAGCTTTCTTT.

The V and J genes are TRBV7-6 and TRBJ1-4; 7 bases map to TRBD1. V shed 5 bases and J 7 bases; nucleotides not matched to a gene: 10. This CDR3 has 15 amino acids. CDR1 SGHVS and CDR2 FNYEAQ come from the germline V gene. DNA for the CDR3: TGTGCCAGCAGCCGCGACAGGGAAGAGGGTGAAAAACTGTTTTTT. It yields the protein CASSRDREEGEKLFF.

CDR3 loop: CASSPMLGRGPSSYEQYF. The CDR3 region has the DNA TGCGCCAGCAGCCCTATGCTAGGGCGGGGCCCGAGCTCCTACGAGCAGTACTTC. The V gene is TRBV4-1, the J gene TRBJ2-7, with D perhaps matching TRBD2 (6 bases). The CDR3 is 18 residues long. The V and J ends lost 4 bases and 0 bases respectively, with 22 bases between them. Germline V gives CDR1 MGHRA, CDR2 YSYEKL.